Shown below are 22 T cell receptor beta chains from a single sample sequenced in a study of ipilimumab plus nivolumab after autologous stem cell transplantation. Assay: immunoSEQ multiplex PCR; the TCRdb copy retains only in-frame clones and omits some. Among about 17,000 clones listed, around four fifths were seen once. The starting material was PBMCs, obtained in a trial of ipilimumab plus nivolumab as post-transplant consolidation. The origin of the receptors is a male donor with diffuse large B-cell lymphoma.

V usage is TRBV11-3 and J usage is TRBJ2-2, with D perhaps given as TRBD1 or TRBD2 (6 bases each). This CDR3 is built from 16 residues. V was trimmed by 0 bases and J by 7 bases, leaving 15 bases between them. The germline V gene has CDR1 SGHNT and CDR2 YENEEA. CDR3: CASSLDVGGAGGELFF. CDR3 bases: TGTGCCAGCAGCTTAGACGTCGGGGGCGCGGGCGGGGAGCTGTTTTTT.

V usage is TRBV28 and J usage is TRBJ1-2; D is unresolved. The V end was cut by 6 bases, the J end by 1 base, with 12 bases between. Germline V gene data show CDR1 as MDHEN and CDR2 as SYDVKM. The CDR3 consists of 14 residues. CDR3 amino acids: CASRPSTDNYGYTF. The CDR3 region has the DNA TGTGCCAGCAGGCCCTCGACCGATAACTATGGCTACACCTTC.

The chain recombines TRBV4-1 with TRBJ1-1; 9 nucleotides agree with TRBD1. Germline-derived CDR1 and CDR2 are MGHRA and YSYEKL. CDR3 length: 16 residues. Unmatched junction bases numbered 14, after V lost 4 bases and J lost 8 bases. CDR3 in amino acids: CASSLRTGAPPGEAFF. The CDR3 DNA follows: TGCGCCAGCAGCCTAAGGACAGGGGCTCCCCCAGGGGAAGCTTTCTTT.

The CDR3 reads CAWTSAVGDTQYF. CDR3 coding DNA: TGTGCCTGGACTAGCGCGGTGGGAGATACGCAGTATTTT. The chain uses TRBV30 and TRBJ2-3, with a weak D call TRBD2 (6 bases). Per the germline V gene, CDR1 is GTSNPN and CDR2 is SVGIG (reference sequence). The CDR3 loop spans 13 amino acids. The V gene lost 4 bases and the J gene lost 5 bases, with 13 bases spanning the gap.

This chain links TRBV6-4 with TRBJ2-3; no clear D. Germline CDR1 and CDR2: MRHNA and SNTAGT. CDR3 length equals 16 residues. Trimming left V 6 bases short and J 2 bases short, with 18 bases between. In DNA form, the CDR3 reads TGTGCCAGCAGCCCCAACTCGCGGCAGGACACAGATACGCAGTATTTT. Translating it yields CASSPNSRQDTDTQYF.

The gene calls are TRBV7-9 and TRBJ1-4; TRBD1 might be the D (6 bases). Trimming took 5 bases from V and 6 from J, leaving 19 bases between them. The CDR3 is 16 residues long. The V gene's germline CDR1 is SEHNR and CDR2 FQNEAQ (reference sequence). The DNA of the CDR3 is TGTGCCAGCAGCCAAGCTGTGGGTAGGGGGGATGAAAAACTGTTTTTT. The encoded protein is CASSQAVGRGDEKLFF.

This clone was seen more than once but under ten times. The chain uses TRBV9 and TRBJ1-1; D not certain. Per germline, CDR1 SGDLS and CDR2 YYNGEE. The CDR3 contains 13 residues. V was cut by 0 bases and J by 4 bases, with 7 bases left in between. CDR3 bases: TGTGCCAGCAGCGTAGCAAGCAGCACTGAAGCTTTCTTT. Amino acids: CASSVASSTEAFF. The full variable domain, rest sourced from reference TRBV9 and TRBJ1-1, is DSGVTQTPKHLITATGQRVTLRCSPRSGDLSVYWYQQSLDQGLQFLIQYYNGEERAKGNILERFSAQQFPDLHSELNLSSLELGDSALYFCASSVASSTEAFFGQGTRLTVV.

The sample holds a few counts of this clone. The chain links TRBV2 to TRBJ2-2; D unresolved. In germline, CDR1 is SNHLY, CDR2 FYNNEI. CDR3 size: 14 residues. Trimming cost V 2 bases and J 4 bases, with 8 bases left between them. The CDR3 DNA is TGTGCCAGCAGTGAAAGGGTAACCACCGGGGAGCTGTTTTTT. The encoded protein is CASSERVTTGELFF.

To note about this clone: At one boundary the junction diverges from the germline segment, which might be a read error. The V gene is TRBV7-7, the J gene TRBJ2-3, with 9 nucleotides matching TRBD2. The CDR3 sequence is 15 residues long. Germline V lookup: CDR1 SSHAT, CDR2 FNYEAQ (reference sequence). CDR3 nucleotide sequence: TGTGCTAGCAGCTTGAGCGGGGGGCTAGGAGATACGCAGTATTTT. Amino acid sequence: CASSLSGGLGDTQYF.

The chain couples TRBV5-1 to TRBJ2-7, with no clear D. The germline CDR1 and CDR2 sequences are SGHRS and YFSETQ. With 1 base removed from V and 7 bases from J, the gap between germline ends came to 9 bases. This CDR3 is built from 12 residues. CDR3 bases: TGCGCCAGCAGCTTGACTCCTACGGAGCAGTACTTC. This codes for CASSLTPTEQYF.

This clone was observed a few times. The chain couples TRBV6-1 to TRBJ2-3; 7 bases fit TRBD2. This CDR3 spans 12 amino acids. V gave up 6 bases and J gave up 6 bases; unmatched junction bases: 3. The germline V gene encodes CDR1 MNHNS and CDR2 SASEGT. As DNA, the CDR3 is TGTGCCAGCAGAATACTAGCGGATACGCAGTATTTT. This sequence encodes CASRILADTQYF.

Written as DNA, the CDR3 is TGTGCCAGCAGGCATACCCGCGGGGGGATAGTTTACAATGAGCAGTTCTTC. Residues: CASRHTRGGIVYNEQFF. The J gene is TRBJ2-1, the V gene TRBV7-2, with 8 bases aligning to TRBD2. The germline CDR1 and CDR2 sequences are SGHTA and FQGNSA. V shed 6 bases, J shed 4 bases, and the junction held 14 bases outside the gene matches. CDR3 size: 17 residues. The full variable domain, its missing parts supplied by reference TRBV7-2 and TRBJ2-1, is GAGVSQSPSNKVTEKGKDVELRCDPISGHTALYWYRQSLGQGLEFLIYFQGNSAPDKSGLPSDRFSAERTGGSVSTLTIQRTQQEDSAVYLCASRHTRGGIVYNEQFFGPGTRLTVL.

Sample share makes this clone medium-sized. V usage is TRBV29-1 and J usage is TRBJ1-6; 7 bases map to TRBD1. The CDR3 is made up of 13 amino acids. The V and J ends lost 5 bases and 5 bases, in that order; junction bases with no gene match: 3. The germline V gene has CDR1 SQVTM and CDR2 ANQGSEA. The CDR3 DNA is TGCAGCGTTAGGGACAGTGATAATTCACCCCTCCACTTT. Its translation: CSVRDSDNSPLHF.

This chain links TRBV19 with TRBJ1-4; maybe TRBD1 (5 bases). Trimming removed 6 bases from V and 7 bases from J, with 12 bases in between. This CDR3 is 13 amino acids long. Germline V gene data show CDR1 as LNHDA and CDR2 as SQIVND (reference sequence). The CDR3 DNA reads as TGTGCCAGTAGAAATCGGACAACTGAAAAACTGTTTTTT. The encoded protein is CASRNRTTEKLFF.

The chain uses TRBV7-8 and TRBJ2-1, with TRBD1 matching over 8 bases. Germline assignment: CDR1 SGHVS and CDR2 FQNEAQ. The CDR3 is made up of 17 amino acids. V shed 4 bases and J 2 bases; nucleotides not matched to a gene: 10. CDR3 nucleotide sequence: TGTGCCAGCAGCTCCCCAGGGGGCCATGTTCCCTACAATGAGCAGTTCTTC. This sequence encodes CASSSPGGHVPYNEQFF. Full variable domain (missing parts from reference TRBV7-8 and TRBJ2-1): GAGVSQSPRYKVAKRGQDVALRCDPISGHVSLFWYQQALGQGPEFLTYFQNEAQLDKSGLPSDRFFAERPEGSVSTLKIQRTQQEDSAVYLCASSSPGGHVPYNEQFFGPGTRLTVL.

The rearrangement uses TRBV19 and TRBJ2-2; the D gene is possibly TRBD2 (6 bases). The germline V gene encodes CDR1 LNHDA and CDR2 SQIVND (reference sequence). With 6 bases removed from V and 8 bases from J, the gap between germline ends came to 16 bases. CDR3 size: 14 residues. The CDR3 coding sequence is TGTGCCAGTAGGGGCAGAGCTAGCGAAGGGGAGCTGTTTTTT. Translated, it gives CASRGRASEGELFF. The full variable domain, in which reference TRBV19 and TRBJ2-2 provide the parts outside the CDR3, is DGGITQSPKYLFRKEGQNVTLSCEQNLNHDAMYWYRQDPGQGLRLIYYSQIVNDFQKGDIAEGYSVSREKKESFPLTVTSAQKNPTAFYLCASRGRASEGELFFGEGSRLTVL.

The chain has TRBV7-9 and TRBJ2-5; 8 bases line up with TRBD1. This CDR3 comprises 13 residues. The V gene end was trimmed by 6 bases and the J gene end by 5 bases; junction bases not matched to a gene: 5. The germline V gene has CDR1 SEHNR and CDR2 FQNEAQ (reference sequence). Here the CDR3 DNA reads TGTGCCAGCAGTTCCAGGGGGCCGGAGACCCAGTACTTC. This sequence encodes CASSSRGPETQYF.

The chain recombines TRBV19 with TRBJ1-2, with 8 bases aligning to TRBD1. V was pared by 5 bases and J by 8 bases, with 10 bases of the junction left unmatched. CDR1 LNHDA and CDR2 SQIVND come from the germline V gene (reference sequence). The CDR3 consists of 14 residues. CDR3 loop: CASSFLDRENGYTF. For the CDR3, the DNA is TGTGCCAGTAGTTTCTTGGACAGGGAGAACGGCTACACCTTC.

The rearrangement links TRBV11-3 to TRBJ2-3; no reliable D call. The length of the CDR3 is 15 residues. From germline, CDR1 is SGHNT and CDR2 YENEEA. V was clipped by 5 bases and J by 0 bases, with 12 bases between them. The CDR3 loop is CASSLTLPSTDTQYF. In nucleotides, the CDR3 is TGTGCCAGCAGCCTCACCCTCCCAAGCACAGATACGCAGTATTTT. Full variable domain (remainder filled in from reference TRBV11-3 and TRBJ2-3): EAGVVQSPRYKIIEKKQPVAFWCNPISGHNTLYWYLQNLGQGPELLIRYENEEAVDDSQLPKDRFSAERLKGVDSTLKIQPAELGDSAVYLCASSLTLPSTDTQYFGPGTRLTVL.

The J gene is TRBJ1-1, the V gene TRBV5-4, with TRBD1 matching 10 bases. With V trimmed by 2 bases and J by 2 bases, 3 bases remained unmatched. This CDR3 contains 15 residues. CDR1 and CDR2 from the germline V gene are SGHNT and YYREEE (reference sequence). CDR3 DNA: TGTGCCAGCAGCTTACGACAGGGGGCAAACACTGAAGCTTTCTTT. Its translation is CASSLRQGANTEAFF.

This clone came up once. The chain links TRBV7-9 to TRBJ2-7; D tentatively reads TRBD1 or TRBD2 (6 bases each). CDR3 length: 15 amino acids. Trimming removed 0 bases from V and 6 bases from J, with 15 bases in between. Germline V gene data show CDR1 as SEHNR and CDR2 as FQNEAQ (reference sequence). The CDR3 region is CASSLASTRGSEQYF. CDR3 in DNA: TGTGCCAGCAGCTTAGCCTCGACTAGGGGGAGCGAGCAGTACTTC.

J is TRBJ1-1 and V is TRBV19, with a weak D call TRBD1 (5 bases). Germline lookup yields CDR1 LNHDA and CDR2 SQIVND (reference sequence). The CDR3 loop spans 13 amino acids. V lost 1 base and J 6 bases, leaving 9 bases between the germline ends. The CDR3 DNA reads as TGTGCCAGTAGTATAGCTAGCAGGGCTGAAGCTTTCTTT. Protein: CASSIASRAEAFF. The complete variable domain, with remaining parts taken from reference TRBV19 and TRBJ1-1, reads DGGITQSPKYLFRKEGQNVTLSCEQNLNHDAMYWYRQDPGQGLRLIYYSQIVNDFQKGDIAEGYSVSREKKESFPLTVTSAQKNPTAFYLCASSIASRAEAFFGQGTRLTVV.